The source of this T cell receptor (beta chain) is a study of OX40 agonist ivuxolimab in advanced cancers. Profiled with immunoSEQ multiplex PCR; TCRdb holds only in-frame clones, not every one. Here the sample spans about 100,000 clones, approximately 90% being singletons. V lost 1 base, J lost 2 bases, and 10 bases lay in between. Per germline, CDR1 SEHNR and CDR2 FQNEAQ (reference sequence). The CDR3 loop spans 15 amino acids. Sequencing used CD4+ or CD8+ T cells sorted from blood, obtained in a trial of the OX40 agonist ivuxolimab. V and J are TRBV7-9 and TRBJ2-3; D perhaps matches TRBD1 (5 bases). The sequence derives from an adult with an advanced solid tumor such as melanoma, head and neck, liver or kidney cancer. The CDR3 here is CASSLGQIFTDTQYF. The DNA for the CDR3 is TGTGCCAGCAGCTTAGGACAGATCTTCACAGATACGCAGTATTTT.